A selection of T cell receptor beta chains follows, all from one sample in a study of blood T cell repertoires in COVID-19. Some clones are missing from TCRdb's copy, which holds only in-frame ones; the method was immunoSEQ multiplex PCR. The sample shows about 490,000 clones, approximately 85% of them seen only once. The specimen sequenced was peripheral blood. All receptors derive from a human donor in a cohort sampled during active COVID-19. The CDR3 runs from the conserved cysteine through the conserved F or W.

v_call	j_call	cdr3_aa
TRBV20-1	TRBJ2-1	CSASGPGQGLSGRSDEQFF
TRBV11-1	TRBJ1-4	CASSSPGQYEKLFF
TRBV14	TRBJ1-2	CASSQLTGVGYTF
TRBV11-2	TRBJ2-3	CASTGTSGADTQYF
TRBV30	TRBJ2-7	CAWSSGVLSEQYF
TRBV30	TRBJ2-7	CAWAKGQTYEQYF
TRBV30	TRBJ1-1	CAWSVSIRENTEAFF
TRBV29-1	TRBJ1-1	CSVGHARGSILRVNTEAFF
TRBV7-8	TRBJ1-1	CASSLTGMSTEAFF
TRBV6-1	TRBJ2-7	CASSVRSGLAGGLFSYEQYF
TRBV9	TRBJ2-5	CASSARGQFGGGRAYETQYF
TRBV7-9	TRBJ1-4	CASSFGQLNNEKLFF
TRBV5-5	TRBJ2-7	CASSLGPQGYEQYF
TRBV10-3	TRBJ1-2	CAISESPGTSTKGYGYTF
TRBV5-1	TRBJ2-5	CASSPLAGGQETQYF
TRBV5-4	TRBJ2-5	CASSLGGQETQYF
TRBV7-9	TRBJ2-5	CASSPRGVRETQYF
TRBV19	TRBJ1-5	CASSPARQGDQPQHF
TRBV18	TRBJ1-4	CASSPRQINEKLFF
TRBV28	TRBJ1-2	CASSGAGEDYGYTF
TRBV27	TRBJ2-1	CASSPGLAGMSSYNEQFF
TRBV30	TRBJ2-2	CAWSVGGTVGAGELFF
TRBV9	TRBJ2-7	CASSVGSGSYEQYF
TRBV5-1	TRBJ2-5	CASSLNGGLQETQYF
TRBV2	TRBJ2-7	CASSKDRSLLYF
TRBV5-1	TRBJ1-4	CASSLAGQGGEKLFF
TRBV20-1	TRBJ1-2	CSAPHNYGYTF
TRBV12-5	TRBJ2-1	CASGPGTFNEQFF
TRBV15	TRBJ2-2	CATSRDSLNGELFF
TRBV14	TRBJ2-7	CASSDGGTSGTYEQYF
TRBV7-3	TRBJ1-3	CASSSDGTGRLGNTIYF
TRBV6-5	TRBJ2-5	CASSYRGQVQETQYF
TRBV30	TRBJ1-1	CAWITRGVWGRVDTEAFF
TRBV5-1	TRBJ1-4	CASSPGTGDEKLFF
TRBV9	TRBJ2-1	CASSGFQGLYNEQFF
TRBV19	TRBJ2-2	CASSIPVRAGGPGELFF
TRBV19	TRBJ1-5	CASSASVQPQHF
TRBV6-5	TRBJ2-6	CASSYRRGSGANVLTF
TRBV28	TRBJ2-1	CARTVNEQFF
TRBV6-5	TRBJ2-7	CASSYSRGMSYEQYF
TRBV9	TRBJ2-2	CASSPEGGRSTGELFF
TRBV7-2	TRBJ2-3	CASSLTGDSTDTQYF
TRBV19	TRBJ1-1	CASSIIGAGGNEAFF
TRBV5-1	TRBJ1-3	CASSLRPGGPSSGNTIYF
TRBV21-1	TRBJ2-3	CASSIRLAGEIGDTQYF